Detailed here is one TCR beta chain. Some clones are missing from TCRdb's copy, which holds only in-frame ones; the method was immunoSEQ multiplex PCR. The table shows roughly 260,000 clones, with 91% occurring only once. Trimming removed 0 bases from V and 9 bases from J; junction bases left unmatched: 7. This CDR3 contains 16 residues. In germline, CDR1 is ENHRY, CDR2 SYGVKD. The sample belongs to a study of blood T cell repertoires in COVID-19. The genes are TRBV10-3 and TRBJ1-6; 8 positions agree with TRBD1. Sequenced input: PBMCs or T cells enriched from blood (not recorded which). The sequence came from a human donor in a cohort exposed to, infected with or recovered from COVID-19 (not recorded which). The donor label of this sample is uncertain. The CDR3 DNA follows: TGTGCCATCAGTGAGTCGATTTACAGGGGGAGTTCACCCCTCCACTTT. This translates into CAISESIYRGSSPLHF.